The rows below give T cell receptor beta chains drawn from one sample of a study of blood T cell repertoires in COVID-19. Data came from immunoSEQ multiplex PCR; TCRdb stores just in-frame clones and leaves some out. The sample shows about 140,000 clones, 85% to 90% of them seen only once. What was sequenced was peripheral blood. These TCRs come from a woman between 55 and 75 years old with acute or convalescent COVID-19. Each CDR3 is given with its conserved first and last residue. A D gene is named only where the DNA matches it firmly.

j_call v_call d_call cdr3_aa
TRBJ2-1 TRBV30 - CAWKGAGTYNEQFF
TRBJ2-2 TRBV11-2 TRBD2 CASSLRGGGNTGELFF
TRBJ1-5 TRBV28 - CASGRGSVQPQHF
TRBJ1-1 TRBV24-1 TRBD1 CATSVPGQDEAFF
TRBJ2-6 TRBV9 TRBD1 CASSVVQLKGASGANVLTF
TRBJ1-5 TRBV30 TRBD1 CAWSEWGRGRGPNQPQHF
TRBJ1-2 TRBV19 - CASSRYDTRGYGYTF
TRBJ1-3 TRBV19 TRBD1 CASSIPQGGAGNTIYF
TRBJ2-1 TRBV30 - CAYRAHNEQFF
TRBJ1-1 TRBV11-2 - CASSLLGWLRGHTEAFF
TRBJ2-1 TRBV7-2 TRBD2 CASSPSGGSSYNEQFF
TRBJ1-6 TRBV6-5 - CASSYGPVPYNSPLHF
TRBJ2-3 TRBV5-4 - CASRNGGPSTDTQYF
TRBJ2-7 TRBV19 TRBD1 CASSPGQVSYEQYF
TRBJ1-4 TRBV19 - CASMGLEKLFF
TRBJ2-3 TRBV27 - CASRGEGTDTQYF
TRBJ1-1 TRBV19 - CASSPSNTEAFF
TRBJ2-7 TRBV7-6 TRBD1 CASSLGQGANYEQYF
TRBJ1-5 TRBV5-6 - CASSLRQGGNQPQHF
TRBJ2-7 TRBV19 - CASSPRGATPYEQYF
TRBJ2-1 TRBV6-5 TRBD2 CASRSSGGAFYEQFF
TRBJ2-2 TRBV5-5 TRBD1 CASSSGGTASTGELFF
TRBJ2-7 TRBV7-9 - CASSLPPGSDEQYF
TRBJ2-1 TRBV11-3 TRBD2 CASSLGGGVYNEQFF
TRBJ2-1 TRBV5-8 TRBD1 CASSFPGQVYNEQFF
TRBJ1-1 TRBV18 TRBD1 CASSPGQGLNTEAFF
TRBJ1-1 TRBV7-9 - CASSLGTVNTEAFF
TRBJ1-5 TRBV6-5 - CASSYAGNQPQHF
TRBJ2-1 TRBV30 TRBD2 CAWSVLAGPSDEQFF
TRBJ1-5 TRBV2 TRBD1 CASGTGGSQPQHF
TRBJ1-2 TRBV10-2 TRBD1 CASSPGTGVGGYTF
TRBJ1-1 TRBV11-2 - CASSLDLYSGTEAFF
TRBJ1-4 TRBV7-8 - CASSFKGRGRPTNEKLFF
TRBJ1-6 TRBV6-2/TRBV6-3 - CASGRLTGSPLHF
TRBJ2-7 TRBV2 TRBD2 CASRSGTSALREQYF
TRBJ2-2 TRBV5-4 TRBD1 CASSPATGLNTGELFF
TRBJ2-5 TRBV5-4 TRBD1 CASSYRGGETQYF
TRBJ1-1 TRBV30 TRBD1 CAWSSTGLDTEAFF
TRBJ1-2 TRBV2 TRBD1 CASSVGRGSGYTF
TRBJ2-3 TRBV3-1/TRBV3-2 TRBD2 CASSQETERGGLDTDTQYF
TRBJ1-2 TRBV27 - CASSLSGGFNYGYTF
TRBJ2-7 TRBV29-1 TRBD1 CSVGRDRYEQYF
TRBJ2-5 TRBV7-2 TRBD1 CASSPDWGTGETQYF
TRBJ1-1 TRBV2 TRBD1 CASGQGGVRTEAFF
TRBJ1-5 TRBV15 - CATSREDSRSQPQHF
TRBJ1-6 TRBV30 - CAWSLEVSGSPLHF
TRBJ2-1 TRBV10-3 TRBD1 CAISGGTGDGEQFF
TRBJ1-6 TRBV3-1/TRBV3-2 - CASSQTSNSPLHF
TRBJ2-3 TRBV6-2/TRBV6-3 - CASSYYAVTDTQYF
TRBJ1-2 TRBV20-1 - CSARTPYGYTF